This paragraph reports one T cell receptor (beta chain). The repertoire was sequenced with immunoSEQ multiplex PCR; TCRdb's copy has only in-frame clones and lacks some. The sample has approximately 80,000 clones; around 95% are singletons. These data come from a study of T cell changes during pregnancy in multiple sclerosis. This CDR3 has 14 residues. V was pared by 2 bases and J by 0 bases, with 8 bases between. The germline gives CDR1 SGHTA, CDR2 FQGNSA. The source material was peripheral blood, sampled in the second trimester of pregnancy. This sequence was found in a female donor in good health, enrolled as a control in a pregnancy study. The chain recombines TRBV7-2 with TRBJ2-7; D uncertain. The chain's CDR3 is CASSLQVLSYEQYF. CDR3 DNA sequence: TGTGCCAGCAGCTTACAGGTCCTCTCCTACGAGCAGTACTTC. The full variable domain, completed using reference TRBV7-2 and TRBJ2-7, is GAGVSQSPSNKVTEKGKDVELRCDPISGHTALYWYRQSLGQGLEFLIYFQGNSAPDKSGLPSDRFSAERTGGSVSTLTIQRTQQEDSAVYLCASSLQVLSYEQYFGPGTRLTVT.